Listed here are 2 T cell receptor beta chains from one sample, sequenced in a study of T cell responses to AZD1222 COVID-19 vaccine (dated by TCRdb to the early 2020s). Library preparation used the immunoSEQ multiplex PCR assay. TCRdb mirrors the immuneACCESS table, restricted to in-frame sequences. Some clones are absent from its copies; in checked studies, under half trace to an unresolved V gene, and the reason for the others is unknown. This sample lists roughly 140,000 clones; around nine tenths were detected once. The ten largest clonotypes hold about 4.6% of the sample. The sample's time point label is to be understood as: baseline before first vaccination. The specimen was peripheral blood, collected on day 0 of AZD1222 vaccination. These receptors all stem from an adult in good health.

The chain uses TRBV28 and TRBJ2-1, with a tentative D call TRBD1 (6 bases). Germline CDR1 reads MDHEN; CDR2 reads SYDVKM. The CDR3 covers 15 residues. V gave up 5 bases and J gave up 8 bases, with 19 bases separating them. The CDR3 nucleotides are TGTGCCAGCAGTATCCGGGACACGGGTCGGGATGAGCAGTTCTTC. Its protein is CASSIRDTGRDEQFF.

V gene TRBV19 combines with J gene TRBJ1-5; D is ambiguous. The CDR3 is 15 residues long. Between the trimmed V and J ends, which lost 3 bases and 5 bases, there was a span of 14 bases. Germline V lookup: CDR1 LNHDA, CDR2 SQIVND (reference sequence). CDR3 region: CASSMKGGRDQPQHF. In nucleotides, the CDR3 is TGTGCCAGTAGTATGAAAGGAGGGCGAGATCAGCCCCAGCATTTT. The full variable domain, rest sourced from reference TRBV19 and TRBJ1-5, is DGGITQSPKYLFRKEGQNVTLSCEQNLNHDAMYWYRQDPGQGLRLIYYSQIVNDFQKGDIAEGYSVSREKKESFPLTVTSAQKNPTAFYLCASSMKGGRDQPQHFGDGTRLSIL.